A single sample is the source of the 28 T cell receptor beta chains below, sequenced in a study of shared clonotypes between healthy human individuals. Produced via immunoSEQ multiplex PCR; TCRdb's table is partial and in-frame only. The sample holds about 2.5 million clones, under 95% seen once. Sequencing was done on a sample of naive CD4+ T cells from PBMCs. The subset here: CD45RA+ positively selected. These receptors all come from a man aged 18 to 30 in good health. Some clones in this sample may be carry-over from other donors' samples.

The chain carries TRBV28 and TRBJ2-6; TRBD1 aligns across 8 bases. Per germline, CDR1 MDHEN and CDR2 SYDVKM. V was clipped by 3 bases and J by 0 bases; unmatched bases: 13. The CDR3 consists of 20 residues. In nucleotides, the CDR3 is TGTGCCAGCAGTTTTTATGGGACAGGACCACCGGGCTCTGGGGCCAACGTCCTGACTTTC. Residues: CASSFYGTGPPGSGANVLTF. Based on the CDR3 plus reference TRBV28 and TRBJ2-6, the full variable domain is DVKVTQSSRYLVKRTGEKVFLECVQDMDHENMFWYRQDPGLGLRLIYFSYDVKMKEKGDIPEGYSVSREKKERFSLILESASTNQTSMYLCASSFYGTGPPGSGANVLTFGAGSRLTVL.

The CDR3 is CASSPIKGSQPQHF. The CDR3, as DNA: TGTGCCAGCTCACCAATCAAGGGGAGTCAGCCCCAGCATTTT. The chain recombines TRBV18 with TRBJ1-5, with D possibly matching TRBD1 (5 bases). The CDR3 totals 14 residues. Germline V gives CDR1 KGHSH, CDR2 LQKENI. V was shortened by 2 bases and J by 6 bases, with 11 bases between the two germline ends.

This clone was counted once. This chain uses TRBV30 with TRBJ2-5; 10 bases are a match to TRBD2. Germline CDR1 reads GTSNPN; CDR2 reads SVGIG (reference sequence). The CDR3 spans 16 residues. The trim removed 5 bases at V and 4 bases at J, leaving 13 bases unmatched. The CDR3 protein is CAWELPSGSTRETQYF. The DNA of the CDR3 is TGTGCCTGGGAGCTCCCTAGCGGGAGTACGAGAGAGACCCAGTACTTC.

The chain joins TRBV5-1 to TRBJ2-3; D is undetermined. V dropped 0 bases and J dropped 6 bases, with 11 bases sitting between them. The length of the CDR3 is 14 residues. Germline lookup yields CDR1 SGHRS and CDR2 YFSETQ. Written as DNA, the CDR3 is TGCGCCAGCAGCTTGGGCTTAGTCGGGGATACGCAGTATTTT. Residues: CASSLGLVGDTQYF.

The chain links TRBV2 to TRBJ2-5; TRBD1 matches at 9 bases. With 3 bases clipped from V and 4 bases from J, the junction kept 9 bases outside the gene matches. This CDR3 spans 16 amino acids. Germline V gene sequence: CDR1 SNHLY, CDR2 FYNNEI. The CDR3 sequence is CASSDGTGRPVETQYF. The DNA of the CDR3 is TGTGCCAGCAGTGACGGGACAGGGCGACCCGTAGAGACCCAGTACTTC.

This sequence joins TRBV27 and TRBJ2-7, with D maybe TRBD1 (7 bases). This CDR3 has 15 amino acids. V gave up 6 bases and J gave up 0 bases, with 15 bases separating them. CDR1 is MNHEY and CDR2 is SMNVEV in the germline V gene (reference sequence). The CDR3 DNA follows: TGTGCCAGCAGCCCCCAGGGGGGAATCTCCTACGAGCAGTACTTC. It specifies CASSPQGGISYEQYF.

The chain links TRBV4-2 to TRBJ2-7; 7 bases line up with TRBD1. The J segment lost 6 bases and the V segment lost 1 base, leaving 12 bases of the junction unmatched. The V gene's germline CDR1 is LGHNA and CDR2 YNFKEQ. The CDR3 runs 16 residues. The CDR3 coding sequence is TGTGCCAGCAGCCAAGGGGTGGAAGGGGGCTGGGGCGAGCAGTACTTC. It codes for CASSQGVEGGWGEQYF.

The chain employs TRBV19 and TRBJ2-7, with 7 nucleotides matching TRBD1. V trimming: 5 bases; J trimming: 0 bases; junction bases outside the gene matches: 4. The germline V gene encodes CDR1 LNHDA and CDR2 SQIVND (reference sequence). CDR3 size: 14 residues. The DNA for the CDR3 is TGTGCCAGTAGTGTGACAGGGATCTCCTACGAGCAGTACTTC. It yields the protein CASSVTGISYEQYF. The entire variable domain, with the rest obtained from reference TRBV19 and TRBJ2-7, is as follows: DGGITQSPKYLFRKEGQNVTLSCEQNLNHDAMYWYRQDPGQGLRLIYYSQIVNDFQKGDIAEGYSVSREKKESFPLTVTSAQKNPTAFYLCASSVTGISYEQYFGPGTRLTVT.

The chain has TRBV5-1 and TRBJ2-7, with unresolved D. Germline V gene lookup returns CDR1 SGHRS and CDR2 YFSETQ. V dropped 0 bases and J dropped 0 bases, with 16 bases sitting between them. This CDR3 has 17 amino acids. The CDR3 spells CASSLAWASPSSYEQYF. CDR3 sequence (DNA): TGCGCCAGCAGCTTGGCCTGGGCTTCCCCGAGCTCCTACGAGCAGTACTTC.

The V gene is TRBV6-1, the J gene TRBJ2-7; D is possibly TRBD1 (6 bases). V was trimmed by 8 bases and J by 0 bases, leaving 14 bases between them. CDR1 and CDR2 (germline): MNHNS, SASEGT. CDR3 size: 14 residues. CDR3 loop: CASRTEKTSYEQYF. DNA for the CDR3: TGTGCCAGCCGGACAGAAAAAACCTCCTACGAGCAGTACTTC.

In its sample, this clone was seen a few times. This sequence joins TRBV2 and TRBJ1-4; D ambiguous. V lost 3 bases to trimming and J lost 8 bases, with 4 bases between them. Germline-derived CDR1 and CDR2 are SNHLY and FYNNEI. CDR3 size: 11 residues. This CDR3 reads CASSDREKLFF. CDR3 DNA: TGTGCCAGCAGTGACCGGGAAAAACTGTTTTTT.

This chain joins TRBV4-2 and TRBJ1-3; 7 bases map to TRBD1. The CDR3 has 16 residues. V dropped 1 base and J dropped 2; count of bases not matched to a gene: 5. CDR1 LGHNA and CDR2 YNFKEQ come from the germline V gene. Here the CDR3 reads CASSQGGTEAGNTIYF. Written as DNA, the CDR3 is TGTGCCAGCAGCCAAGGGGGGACAGAGGCTGGAAACACCATATATTTT.

Remarks on this clone: Other DNA sequences within the sample encode an identical CDR3. The chain employs TRBV27 and TRBJ2-7; TRBD2 matches 12 bases. This CDR3 has 17 residues. Trimming removed 2 bases from V and 3 bases from J; junction bases left unmatched: 8. Germline V gene sequence: CDR1 MNHEY, CDR2 SMNVEV (reference sequence). The DNA of the CDR3 is TGTGCCAGCAGTTTACTGCTAGCGGGAGGGCCGAGCTACGAGCAGTACTTC. Its translation: CASSLLLAGGPSYEQYF.

On this clone: This CDR3 is also generated by other DNA sequences in the sample. The chain has TRBV19 and TRBJ1-5; D ambiguous. V lost 4 bases to trimming and J lost 4 bases, with 8 bases between them. Germline CDR1 is LNHDA and CDR2 is SQIVND (reference sequence). The length of the CDR3 is 13 residues. CDR3 nucleotide sequence: TGTGCCAGTAGTACCCTAGGGAATCAGCCCCAGCATTTT. Amino acid sequence: CASSTLGNQPQHF. Combining the CDR3 with reference TRBV19 and TRBJ1-5 gives the whole variable domain DGGITQSPKYLFRKEGQNVTLSCEQNLNHDAMYWYRQDPGQGLRLIYYSQIVNDFQKGDIAEGYSVSREKKESFPLTVTSAQKNPTAFYLCASSTLGNQPQHFGDGTRLSIL.

The chain carries TRBV28 and TRBJ1-1; D is uncertain. In germline, CDR1 is MDHEN, CDR2 SYDVKM. V lost 1 base, J lost 8 bases, and 14 bases lay in between. The CDR3 has 14 amino acids. CDR3 sequence: CASSLSAIQVEAFF. CDR3 sequence (DNA): TGTGCCAGCAGTTTATCAGCAATCCAGGTCGAAGCTTTCTTT.

J is TRBJ2-1 and V is TRBV5-1, with D maybe TRBD2 (5 bases). Germline V gene lookup returns CDR1 SGHRS and CDR2 YFSETQ. Trimming took 3 bases from V and 3 from J, leaving 19 bases between them. The CDR3 has 17 amino acids. The CDR3 spells CASSWRKSSRDYNEQFF. The DNA for the CDR3 is TGCGCCAGCAGCTGGAGGAAAAGTTCAAGAGACTACAATGAGCAGTTCTTC.

The chain uses TRBV19 and TRBJ1-5, with D maybe TRBD1 (5 bases). CDR1 and CDR2 from the germline V gene are LNHDA and SQIVND (reference sequence). The CDR3 spans 14 residues. V dropped 7 bases and J dropped 0 bases, with 10 bases sitting between them. The CDR3 sequence is CASTSGHSNQPQHF. The CDR3 region has the DNA TGTGCCAGTACCTCTGGACATAGCAATCAGCCCCAGCATTTT.

This clone appeared a single time. This chain uses TRBV10-2 with TRBJ2-7; 11 nucleotides line up with TRBD1. Trimming at V came to 6 bases and at J to 5 bases, leaving 6 bases not matched to a gene. Germline CDR1 and CDR2: WSHSY and SAAADI. This CDR3 is built from 14 residues. The DNA for the CDR3 is TGCGCCAGCAGGAAGGGACAGGGGGGCGACGAGCAGTACTTC. Its translation: CASRKGQGGDEQYF.

V is TRBV27 and J is TRBJ1-1; TRBD1 aligns across 8 bases. Germline V gives CDR1 MNHEY, CDR2 SMNVEV (reference sequence). With V trimmed by 6 bases and J by 0 bases, 3 bases remained unmatched. This CDR3 is built from 14 residues. CDR3 sequence: CASSRTGLNTEAFF. In DNA, the CDR3 is TGTGCCAGCAGCCGGACAGGGCTGAACACTGAAGCTTTCTTT.

DNA of the CDR3: TGTGCCACCAGCTTACAGGGTCAAGAGACCCAGTACTTC. This codes for CATSLQGQETQYF. The V call is TRBV15, the J call TRBJ2-5, with D perhaps TRBD1 (6 bases). CDR1 is LNHNV and CDR2 is YYDKDF in the germline V gene (reference sequence). The CDR3 loop spans 13 amino acids. The ends were cut back, 5 bases at V and 2 bases at J, with 9 bases in the middle.

The gene calls are TRBV5-4 and TRBJ2-3; no clear D gene. The CDR3 runs 15 residues. Trimming left V 5 bases short and J 4 bases short, with 17 bases between. Germline lookup yields CDR1 SGHNT and CDR2 YYREEE (reference sequence). The CDR3 bases are TGTGCCAGCAGTACTGATGGGTACTCCGCAGATACGCAGTATTTT. Translating it yields CASSTDGYSADTQYF.

The CDR3 protein is CASSSRGTQYF. The CDR3 DNA reads TGTGCCAGCTCCTCACGGGGGACCCAGTACTTC. This rearrangement joins TRBV5-4 to TRBJ2-5; TRBD2 might be the D (5 bases). The germline V gene encodes CDR1 SGHNT and CDR2 YYREEE (reference sequence). The CDR3 loop spans 11 amino acids. Trimming took off 7 bases at V and 7 bases at J, with 11 bases between the two ends. Filled out from reference TRBV5-4 and TRBJ2-5, the complete variable domain reads ETGVTQSPTHLIKTRGQQVTLRCSSQSGHNTVSWYQQALGQGPQFIFQYYREEENGRGNFPPRFSGLQFPNYSSELNVNALELDDSALYLCASSSRGTQYFGPGTRLLVL.

In the case of this clone: Distinct nucleotide sequences in the sample also encode this CDR3. The chain combines TRBV6-1 with TRBJ1-2; D not certain. Germline lookup yields CDR1 MNHNS and CDR2 SASEGT. Trimming took 3 bases from V and 0 from J, leaving 8 bases between them. The CDR3 is 14 residues long. CDR3 protein: CASSEGGANYGYTF. The CDR3 bases are TGTGCCAGCAGTGAGGGAGGAGCTAACTATGGCTACACCTTC.

V is TRBV11-2 and J is TRBJ2-1, with TRBD1 identical over 10 bases. This CDR3 is 15 amino acids long. In germline, CDR1 is SGHAT, CDR2 FQNNGV. Trimming at V came to 4 bases and at J to 4 bases, leaving 4 bases not matched to a gene. The CDR3 loop is CASSSRTGGYNEQFF. The CDR3 DNA reads TGTGCCAGCAGCTCTAGGACAGGGGGGTACAATGAGCAGTTCTTC.

The V call is TRBV18, the J call TRBJ2-5, with 13 nucleotides matching TRBD2. The CDR3 has 15 residues. Germline CDR1 and CDR2: KGHSH and LQKENI. The V gene end was trimmed by 4 bases and the J gene end by 7 bases; junction bases not matched to a gene: 6. CDR3 amino acids: CASSRTSGSYGTQYF. DNA of the CDR3: TGTGCCAGCTCACGGACTAGCGGGAGTTATGGGACCCAGTACTTC.

This chain links TRBV7-9 with TRBJ2-3, with 11 bases fitting TRBD2. The CDR3 has 15 amino acids. With V trimmed by 5 bases and J by 3 bases, 4 bases remained unmatched. Germline values: CDR1 SEHNR, CDR2 FQNEAQ (reference sequence). CDR3 amino acids: CASSGTSGATDTQYF. The CDR3 DNA is TGTGCCAGCAGCGGGACTAGCGGAGCTACAGATACGCAGTATTTT.

The gene calls are TRBV4-1 and TRBJ2-7; 7 positions match TRBD2. Germline V CDR1 and CDR2: MGHRA, YSYEKL. V shed 2 bases, J shed 6 bases, and the junction held 10 bases outside the gene matches. The CDR3 contains 15 residues. CDR3 in DNA: TGCGCCAGCAGCCAATCCTCTGCGGGAGCAGGCGAGCAGTACTTC. Residues: CASSQSSAGAGEQYF.

This chain connects TRBV6-6 to TRBJ2-4, with no clear D. The CDR3 runs 15 residues. Germline values: CDR1 MNHNY, CDR2 SVGAGI (reference sequence). V was shortened by 2 bases and J by 0 bases, with 8 bases between the two germline ends. The DNA of the CDR3 is TGTGCCAGCAGTTACCGCGATCCAGCCAAAAACATTCAGTACTTC. It yields the protein CASSYRDPAKNIQYF.